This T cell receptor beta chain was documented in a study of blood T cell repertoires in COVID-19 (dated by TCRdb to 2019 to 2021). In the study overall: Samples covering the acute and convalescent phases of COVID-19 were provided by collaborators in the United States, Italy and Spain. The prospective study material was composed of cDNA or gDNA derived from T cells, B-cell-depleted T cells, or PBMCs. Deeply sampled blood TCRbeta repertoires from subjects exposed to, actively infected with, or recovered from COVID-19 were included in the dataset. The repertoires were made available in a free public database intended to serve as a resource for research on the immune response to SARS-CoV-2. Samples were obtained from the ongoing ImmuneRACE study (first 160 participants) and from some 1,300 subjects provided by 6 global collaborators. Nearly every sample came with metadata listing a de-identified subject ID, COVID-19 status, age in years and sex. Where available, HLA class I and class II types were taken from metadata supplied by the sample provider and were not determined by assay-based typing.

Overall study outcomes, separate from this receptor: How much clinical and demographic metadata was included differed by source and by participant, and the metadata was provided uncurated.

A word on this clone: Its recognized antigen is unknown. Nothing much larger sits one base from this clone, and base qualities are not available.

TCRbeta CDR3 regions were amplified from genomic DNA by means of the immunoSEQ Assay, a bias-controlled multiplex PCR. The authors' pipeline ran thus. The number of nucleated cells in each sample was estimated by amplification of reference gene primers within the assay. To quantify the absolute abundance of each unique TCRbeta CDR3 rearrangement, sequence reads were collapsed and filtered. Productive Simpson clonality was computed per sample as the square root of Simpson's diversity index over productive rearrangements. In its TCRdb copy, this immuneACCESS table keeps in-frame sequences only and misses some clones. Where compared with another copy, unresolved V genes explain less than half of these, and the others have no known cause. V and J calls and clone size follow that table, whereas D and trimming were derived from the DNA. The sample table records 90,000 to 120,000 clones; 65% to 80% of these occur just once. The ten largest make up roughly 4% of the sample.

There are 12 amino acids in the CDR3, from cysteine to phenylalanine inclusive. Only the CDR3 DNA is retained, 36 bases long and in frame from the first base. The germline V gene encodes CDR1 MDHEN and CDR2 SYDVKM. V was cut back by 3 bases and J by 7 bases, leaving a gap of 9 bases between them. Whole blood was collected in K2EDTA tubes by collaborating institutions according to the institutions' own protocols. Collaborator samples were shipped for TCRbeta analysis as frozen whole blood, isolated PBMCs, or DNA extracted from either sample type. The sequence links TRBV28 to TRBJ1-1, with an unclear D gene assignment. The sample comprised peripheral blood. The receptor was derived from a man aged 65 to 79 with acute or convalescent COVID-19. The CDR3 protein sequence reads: CASSFGSVEAFF. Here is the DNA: TGTGCCAGCAGTTTTGGCAGTGTTGAAGCTTTCTTT.